This is a list of T cell receptor beta chains from one sample in a study of T cells in Graves' hyperthyroidism and ophthalmopathy. In TCRdb, the multiplex PCR reads were re-called with MiXCR into one record per CDR3 protein. The top ten clones hold less than 35% of a sample with 200,000 to 250,000 distinct CDR3 sequences, around 15% of them seen once. The sample was blood. The receptor source for this set is a woman younger than 35 with Graves' ophthalmopathy. CDR3s include the opening cysteine and the closing phenylalanine or tryptophan. The size of a clone is reported for some rows only, either as once, few or many, or as a class for expanded clones.

CDR3: CASPRGDRYTGELFF
size: many
V: TRBV7-2

CDR3: CASSMGGLGNQPQHF
size: many
V: TRBV19

CDR3: CASSFFGGDYEQYF
size: many
V: TRBV7-2

CDR3: CASSQGTSIYERYF
size: few
V: TRBV4-1

CDR3: CAIKDWSYGYTF
size: many
V: TRBV10-3

CDR3: CATLFPEAGNTIYF
size: many
V: TRBV2

CDR3: CASRPGTGTEAFF
size: once
V: TRBV7-2

CDR3: CASSIGAGDHEQYF
size: many
V: TRBV19

CDR3: CASSTDRGANYGYTF
size: NA
V: TRBV2

CDR3: CASSSWTGDGGSGNTIYF
size: NA
V: TRBV7-9

CDR3: CSASPVLWGSDEQFF
size: many
V: TRBV20-1

CDR3: CASSAGARAYNEQFF
size: NA
V: TRBV5-1

CDR3: CASSLRGPNTGELFF
size: many
V: TRBV7-8

CDR3: CASSTPAVWETQYF
size: many
V: TRBV6-2/TRBV6-3

CDR3: CASSSTGLSNYGYTF
size: many
V: TRBV27

CDR3: CASSYAEVGTEAFF
size: many
V: TRBV6-5

CDR3: CASSQDRVLEQYF
size: many
V: TRBV4-2

CDR3: CSASLAGVEDTQYF
size: many
V: TRBV20-1

CDR3: CSAMTGGYQETQYF
size: NA
V: TRBV20-1

CDR3: CSVEEGLAGGYEQFF
size: many
V: TRBV29-1

CDR3: CATSDLGRDAPTDTQYF
size: many
V: TRBV24-1

CDR3: CASSQLGGSSSPLHF
size: many
V: TRBV4-1

CDR3: CASGLKSPEAFF
size: many
V: TRBV12-5

CDR3: CASSKRTSSYNSPLHF
size: many
V: TRBV11-3

CDR3: CASSEQGGAVGEKLFF
size: NA
V: TRBV6-1

CDR3: CSAVDMREQFF
size: many
V: TRBV20-1

CDR3: CASSLVGPGGELFF
size: few
V: TRBV7-9

CDR3: CASSVGSKNTEAFF
size: many
V: TRBV9

CDR3: CASSQLSGPEQFF
size: many
V: TRBV4-2

CDR3: CSASRLAGPGTDTQYF
size: NA
V: TRBV20-1

CDR3: CATSRARRPEETQYF
size: many
V: TRBV15

CDR3: CASSGAGNQETQYF
size: NA
V: TRBV25-1